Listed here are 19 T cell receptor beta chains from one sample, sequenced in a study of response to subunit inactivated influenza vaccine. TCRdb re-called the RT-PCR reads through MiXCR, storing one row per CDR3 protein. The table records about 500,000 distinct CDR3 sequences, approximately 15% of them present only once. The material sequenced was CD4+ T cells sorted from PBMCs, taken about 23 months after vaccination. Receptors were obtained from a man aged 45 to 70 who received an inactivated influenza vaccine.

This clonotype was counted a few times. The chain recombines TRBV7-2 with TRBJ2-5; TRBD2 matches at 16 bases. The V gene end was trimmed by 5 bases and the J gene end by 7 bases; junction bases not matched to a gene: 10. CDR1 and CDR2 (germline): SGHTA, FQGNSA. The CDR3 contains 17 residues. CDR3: CASSPTGLAGGYTTQYF. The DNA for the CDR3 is TGTGCCAGCAGCCCAACGGGACTAGCGGGAGGGTACACGACCCAGTACTTC.

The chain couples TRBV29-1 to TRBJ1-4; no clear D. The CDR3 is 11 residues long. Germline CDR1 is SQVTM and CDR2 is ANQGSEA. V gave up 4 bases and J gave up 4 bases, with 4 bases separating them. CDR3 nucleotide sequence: TGCAGCGTTGTAGATAATGAAAAACTGTTTTTT. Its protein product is CSVVDNEKLFF.

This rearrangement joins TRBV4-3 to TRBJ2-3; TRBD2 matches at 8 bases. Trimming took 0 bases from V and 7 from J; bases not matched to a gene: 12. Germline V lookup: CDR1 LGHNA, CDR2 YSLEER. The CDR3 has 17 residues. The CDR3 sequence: CASSQDEAAGGLNTQYF. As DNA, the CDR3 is TGCGCCAGCAGCCAAGATGAAGCGGCGGGAGGCCTAAATACGCAGTATTTT.

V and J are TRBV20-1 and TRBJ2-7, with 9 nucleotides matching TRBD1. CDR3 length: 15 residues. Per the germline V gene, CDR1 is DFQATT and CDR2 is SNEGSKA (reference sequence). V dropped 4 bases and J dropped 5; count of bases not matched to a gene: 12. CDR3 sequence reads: CSATAGDRVFDEQYF. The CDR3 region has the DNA TGCAGTGCTACTGCCGGGGACAGGGTTTTCGACGAGCAGTACTTC.

This CDR3 is CAWSVAIPGNTIYF. The CDR3 bases are TGTGCCTGGAGTGTGGCAATTCCTGGAAACACCATATATTTT. The rearrangement joins TRBV30 to TRBJ1-3; D is ambiguous. Per germline, CDR1 GTSNPN and CDR2 SVGIG (reference sequence). The CDR3 is made up of 14 amino acids. V lost 0 bases to trimming and J lost 2 bases, with 8 bases between them.

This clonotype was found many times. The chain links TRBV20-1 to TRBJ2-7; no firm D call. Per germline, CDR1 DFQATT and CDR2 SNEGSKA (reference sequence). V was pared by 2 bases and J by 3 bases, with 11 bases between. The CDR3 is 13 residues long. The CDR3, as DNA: TGCAGTGCTAGAAAGGGTCAAGTCTACGAGCAGTACTTC. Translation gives CSARKGQVYEQYF.

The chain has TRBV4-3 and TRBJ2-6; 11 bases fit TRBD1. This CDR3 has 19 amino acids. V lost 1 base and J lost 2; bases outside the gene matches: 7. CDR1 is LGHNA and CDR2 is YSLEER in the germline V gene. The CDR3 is CASSQAYGTGGAGANVLTF. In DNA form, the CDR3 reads TGCGCCAGCAGCCAAGCCTACGGGACAGGGGGAGCTGGGGCCAACGTCCTGACTTTC.

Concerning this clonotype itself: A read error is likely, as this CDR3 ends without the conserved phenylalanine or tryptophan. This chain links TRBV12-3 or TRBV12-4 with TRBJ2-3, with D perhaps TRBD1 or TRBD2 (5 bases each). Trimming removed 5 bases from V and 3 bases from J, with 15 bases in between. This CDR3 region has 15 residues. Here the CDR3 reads CASSGGLGSTDTQYS. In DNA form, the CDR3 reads TGTGCCAGCAGTGGGGGTTTGGGAAGTACAGATACGCAGTATTCT.

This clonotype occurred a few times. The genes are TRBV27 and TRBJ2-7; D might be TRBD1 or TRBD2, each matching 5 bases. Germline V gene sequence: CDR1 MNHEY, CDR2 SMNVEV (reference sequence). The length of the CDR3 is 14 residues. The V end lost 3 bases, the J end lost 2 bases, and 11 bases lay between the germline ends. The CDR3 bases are TGTGCCAGCAGTTTCCGGGACCAAACCTACGAGCAGTACTTC. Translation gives CASSFRDQTYEQYF.

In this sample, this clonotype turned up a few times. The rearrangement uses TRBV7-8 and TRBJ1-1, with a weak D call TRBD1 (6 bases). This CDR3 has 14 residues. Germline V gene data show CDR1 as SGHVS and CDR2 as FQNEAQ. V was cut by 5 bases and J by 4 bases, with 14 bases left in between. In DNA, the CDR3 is TGTGCCAGCAGCCCAACAGGGTTGGGCACTGAAGCTTTCTTT. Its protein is CASSPTGLGTEAFF. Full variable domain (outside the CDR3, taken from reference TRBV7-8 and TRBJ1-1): GAGVSQSPRYKVAKRGQDVALRCDPISGHVSLFWYQQALGQGPEFLTYFQNEAQLDKSGLPSDRFFAERPEGSVSTLKIQRTQQEDSAVYLCASSPTGLGTEAFFGQGTRLTVV.

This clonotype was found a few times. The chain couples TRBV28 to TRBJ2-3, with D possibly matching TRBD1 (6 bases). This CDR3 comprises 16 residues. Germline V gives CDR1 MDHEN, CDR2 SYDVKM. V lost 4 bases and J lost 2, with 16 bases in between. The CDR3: CASSSSASGDTDTQYF. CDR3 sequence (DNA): TGTGCCAGCAGTTCCTCCGCGTCAGGGGACACAGATACGCAGTATTTT.

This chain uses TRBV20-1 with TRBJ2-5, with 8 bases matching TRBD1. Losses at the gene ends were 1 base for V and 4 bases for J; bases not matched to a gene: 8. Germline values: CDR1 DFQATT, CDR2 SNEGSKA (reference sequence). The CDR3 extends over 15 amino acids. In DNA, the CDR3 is TGCAGTGCTAGAGGGACAGGGCGGTTAGGAGAGACCCAGTACTTC. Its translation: CSARGTGRLGETQYF.

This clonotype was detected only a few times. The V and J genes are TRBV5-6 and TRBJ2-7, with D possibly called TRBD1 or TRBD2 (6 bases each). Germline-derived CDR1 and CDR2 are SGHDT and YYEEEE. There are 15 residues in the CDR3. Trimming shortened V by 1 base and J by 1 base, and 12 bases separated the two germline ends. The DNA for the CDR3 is TGTGCCAGCAGCTTGCGCAGGGGAGGATCCTACGAGCAGTACTTC. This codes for CASSLRRGGSYEQYF.

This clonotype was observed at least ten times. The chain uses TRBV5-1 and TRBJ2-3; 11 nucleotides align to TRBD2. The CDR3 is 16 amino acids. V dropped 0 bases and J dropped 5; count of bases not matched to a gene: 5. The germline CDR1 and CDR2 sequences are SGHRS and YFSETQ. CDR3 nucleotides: TGCGCCAGCAGCTTGGGAAGTAGCGGGGGGGGAGATACGCAGTATTTT. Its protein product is CASSLGSSGGGDTQYF.

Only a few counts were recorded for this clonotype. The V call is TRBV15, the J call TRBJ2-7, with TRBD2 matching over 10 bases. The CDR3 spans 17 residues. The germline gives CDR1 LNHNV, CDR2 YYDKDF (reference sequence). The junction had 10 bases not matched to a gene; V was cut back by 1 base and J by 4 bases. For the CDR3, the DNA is TGTGCCACCAGCAGAGGATCGGGAACTAGCGGGACTTACGAGCAGTACTTC. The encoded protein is CATSRGSGTSGTYEQYF.

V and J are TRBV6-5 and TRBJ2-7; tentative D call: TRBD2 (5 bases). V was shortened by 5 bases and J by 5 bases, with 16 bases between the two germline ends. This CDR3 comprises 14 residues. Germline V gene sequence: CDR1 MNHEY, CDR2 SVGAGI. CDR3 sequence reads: CASSNPGGRDEQYF. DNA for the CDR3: TGTGCCAGCAGTAACCCGGGTGGGCGGGACGAGCAGTACTTC.

CDR3 DNA: TGTGCCAGCAGTGCGGGGGCCCCAACCTACAATGAGCAGTTCTTC. Residues: CASSAGAPTYNEQFF. The chain recombines TRBV2 with TRBJ2-1; D is possibly TRBD1 or TRBD2 (6 bases each). The CDR3 runs 15 residues. V shed 4 bases and J shed 2 bases, with 12 bases lying between them. Germline V gives CDR1 SNHLY, CDR2 FYNNEI. Combining the CDR3 with reference TRBV2 and TRBJ2-1 gives the whole variable domain EPEVTQTPSHQVTQMGQEVILRCVPISNHLYFYWYRQILGQKVEFLVSFYNNEISEKSEIFDDQFSVERPDGSNFTLKIRSTKLEDSAMYFCASSAGAPTYNEQFFGPGTRLTVL.

This CDR3 reads CASSLGGADNEKLFF. Written as DNA, the CDR3 is TGCGCCAGCAGCTTGGGGGGAGCTGACAACGAAAAACTGTTTTTT. The J gene is TRBJ1-4, the V gene TRBV5-1; D ambiguous. CDR3 length equals 15 residues. V dropped 0 bases and J dropped 8 bases, with 14 bases sitting between them. Germline CDR1 SGHRS, CDR2 YFSETQ.

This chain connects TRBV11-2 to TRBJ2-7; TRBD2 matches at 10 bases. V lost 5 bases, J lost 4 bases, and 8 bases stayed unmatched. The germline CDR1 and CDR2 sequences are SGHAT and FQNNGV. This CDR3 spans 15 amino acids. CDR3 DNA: TGTGCCAGCAGCCTGCAAGGGACTAGCGTATACGAGCAGTACTTC. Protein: CASSLQGTSVYEQYF.